What follows are 28 T cell receptor beta chains derived from one specimen sequenced in a study of blood T cells in healthy people across ages. Using a J-beta primer mix together with a sample-barcoded 5' primer, a second PCR was run for about 7 to 12 cycles. TCRdb re-called the 5' RACE reads with MiXCR, one entry per CDR3 protein. Of approximately 800,000 distinct CDR3 sequences listed, about 47% are singletons. The sample taken for sequencing was blood. All receptors come from a man older than 75 in good health.

This chain connects TRBV20-1 to TRBJ1-2; no reliable D call. Trimming left V 0 bases short and J 4 bases short, with 9 bases between. The CDR3 loop spans 13 amino acids. CDR1 and CDR2 from the germline V gene are DFQATT and SNEGSKA (reference sequence). DNA for the CDR3: TGCAGTGCTAGAGATGCATTACTCTATGGCTACACCTTC. It yields the protein CSARDALLYGYTF.

The chain is built from TRBV5-1 and TRBJ2-5, with D possibly being TRBD2 (5 bases). Germline-derived CDR1 and CDR2 are SGHRS and YFSETQ. The CDR3 runs to 13 residues. Trimming took off 4 bases at V and 2 bases at J, with 9 bases between the two ends. CDR3 nucleotides: TGCGCCAGCAGCGCCGGGATGCAAGAGACCCAGTACTTC. This gives the protein CASSAGMQETQYF.

The chain recombines TRBV24-1 with TRBJ2-2; D is undetermined. Germline V gene lookup returns CDR1 KGHDR and CDR2 SFDVKD. Trimming cost V 4 bases and J 7 bases, with 6 bases left between them. The CDR3 spans 12 residues. DNA of the CDR3: TGTGCCACCAGTGACTGGGTCGGGGAGCTGTTTTTT. It specifies CATSDWVGELFF.

The rearrangement links TRBV25-1 to TRBJ2-1, with 7 bases aligning to TRBD2. CDR1 is MGHDK, CDR2 SYGVNS, per germline. The CDR3 extends over 16 amino acids. V was clipped by 5 bases and J by 4 bases; unmatched bases: 11. CDR3 coding DNA: TGTGCCAGCAGTCACCAGGGCGGGGGAGAATACAATGAGCAGTTCTTC. It specifies CASSHQGGGEYNEQFF.

V and J are TRBV18 and TRBJ2-2, with D maybe TRBD1 (6 bases). The germline gives CDR1 KGHSH, CDR2 LQKENI. CDR3 length equals 16 residues. The V end was cut by 1 base, the J end by 6 bases, with 15 bases between. The CDR3: CASSPRRQEEAGELFF. The CDR3 nucleotides are TGTGCCAGCTCACCACGTCGACAGGAGGAGGCCGGGGAGCTGTTTTTT.

This clonotype was seen repeatedly, ten times or more. The rearrangement links TRBV12-3 or TRBV12-4 to TRBJ1-5, with 9 bases aligning to TRBD1. Trimming removed 1 base from V and 7 bases from J; junction bases left unmatched: 14. This CDR3 contains 18 residues. CDR3: CASSLGTGVTGPNQPQHF. DNA of the CDR3: TGTGCCAGCAGTTTAGGGACAGGGGTTACCGGACCTAACCAGCCCCAGCATTTT.

This clonotype was observed a few times. The chain recombines TRBV20-1 with TRBJ2-1, with D hard to call. The V end lost 7 bases, the J end lost 4 bases, and 11 bases lay between the germline ends. Germline assignment: CDR1 DFQATT and CDR2 SNEGSKA (reference sequence). The CDR3 is 12 amino acids. CDR3 protein: CSGDSAYNEQFF. In DNA, the CDR3 is TGCAGTGGCGACTCTGCGTACAATGAGCAGTTCTTC.

The rearrangement links TRBV6-2 or TRBV6-3 to TRBJ2-5, with D tentatively TRBD2 (6 bases). The CDR3 is 12 amino acids. Trimming removed 2 bases from V and 12 bases from J, with 13 bases in between. CDR1 MNHEY and CDR2 SVGEGT come from the germline V gene. Here the CDR3 DNA reads TGTGCCAGCAGTTACGGGACCGGGGGAAAGTACTTC. Amino acids: CASSYGTGGKYF.

This chain connects TRBV4-3 to TRBJ2-3; D ambiguous. The length of the CDR3 is 17 residues. Germline values: CDR1 LGHNA, CDR2 YSLEER. The ends were cut back, 5 bases at V and 2 bases at J, with 20 bases in the middle. The CDR3 sequence: CASSFSPVQDATDTQYF. CDR3 sequence (DNA): TGCGCCAGCAGCTTTTCCCCCGTGCAGGACGCCACAGATACGCAGTATTTT.

This clonotype occurred a few times. The chain combines TRBV3-1 with TRBJ2-3; 10 bases are shared with TRBD2. V lost 0 bases to trimming and J lost 3 bases; unmatched junction nucleotides: 6. Germline V lookup: CDR1 LGHDT, CDR2 YNNKEL (reference sequence). The CDR3 consists of 17 residues. The CDR3 loop is CASSQDSASGRTDTQYF. CDR3 sequence (DNA): TGTGCCAGCAGCCAAGATTCGGCTAGCGGGAGAACAGATACGCAGTATTTT.

This clonotype showed up just once. V gene TRBV14 combines with J gene TRBJ2-2; TRBD1 might be the D (5 bases). This CDR3 contains 15 residues. CDR1 SGHDN and CDR2 FVKESK come from the germline V gene. The V gene lost 5 bases and the J gene lost 5 bases, with 15 bases spanning the gap. The CDR3 coding sequence is TGTGCCAGCAGCTCAGTCGGCAGGGCGACCGGGGAGCTGTTTTTT. The encoded protein is CASSSVGRATGELFF. Combining the CDR3 with reference TRBV14 and TRBJ2-2 gives the whole variable domain EAGVTQFPSHSVIEKGQTVTLRCDPISGHDNLYWYRRVMGKEIKFLLHFVKESKQDESGMPNNRFLAERTGGTYSTLKVQPAELEDSGVYFCASSSVGRATGELFFGEGSRLTVL.

The genes are TRBV7-2 and TRBJ2-1; tentatively, D is TRBD1 or TRBD2 (5 bases each). The CDR3 covers 15 residues. CDR1 is SGHTA, CDR2 FQGNSA, per germline. V was pared by 7 bases and J by 3 bases, with 16 bases between. CDR3: CASTRGTGNYNEQFF. The CDR3, as DNA: TGTGCCAGCACCCGAGGGACCGGTAACTACAATGAGCAGTTCTTC.

This chain joins TRBV7-6 and TRBJ2-3; maybe TRBD2 (6 bases). The CDR3 sequence is 17 residues long. Germline CDR1 reads SGHVS; CDR2 reads FNYEAQ. Trimming left V 2 bases short and J 1 base short, with 16 bases between. CDR3 DNA: TGTGCCAGCAGCTTATTTCCCCCTAGCGCCGGCACAGATACGCAGTATTTT. Its translation: CASSLFPPSAGTDTQYF.

With respect to this clonotype: A much bigger clone sits one base away, suggesting this may be a read error. V gene TRBV29-1 combines with J gene TRBJ2-1; 8 bases line up with TRBD2. The germline V gene has CDR1 SQVTM and CDR2 ANQGSEA. CDR3 length equals 14 residues. The CDR3 sequence: CGVPPSGGLGEQFF. The CDR3 nucleotides are TGCGGCGTACCCCCATCGGGAGGGTTGGGTGAGCAGTTCTTC.

The chain carries TRBV29-1 and TRBJ2-1, with 12 bases aligning to TRBD2. V trimming: 7 bases; J trimming: 9 bases; junction bases outside the gene matches: 10. CDR3 length equals 14 residues. Germline CDR1 reads SQVTM; CDR2 reads ANQGSEA. CDR3 bases: TGCAGCGGTCGACTAGCGGGAGTTCTTGGTGAGCAGTTCTTC. Protein sequence: CSGRLAGVLGEQFF.

The chain uses TRBV20-1 and TRBJ1-2; D gene uncertain. The CDR3 loop spans 13 amino acids. The V gene's germline CDR1 is DFQATT and CDR2 SNEGSKA (reference sequence). CDR3 nucleotide sequence: TGCGGTATCCGAACAGACTTCCCAGATGGCTACACCTTC. Its protein is CGIRTDFPDGYTF.

V gene TRBV29-1 combines with J gene TRBJ2-7; D perhaps matches TRBD2 (6 bases). Germline loops: CDR1 SQVTM, CDR2 ANQGSEA. V was cut by 5 bases and J by 6 bases, with 17 bases left in between. The CDR3 totals 13 residues. The CDR3 sequence is CSVWSGAGSEQYF. The CDR3, as DNA: TGCAGCGTTTGGTCGGGCGCGGGGAGCGAGCAGTACTTC.

Remarks on this clonotype: Germline is not matched at one junction end, which may reflect a read error. This rearrangement joins TRBV25-1 to TRBJ2-1; 10 bases match TRBD2. CDR3 length equals 14 residues. CDR1 and CDR2 (germline): MGHDK, SYGVNS. CDR3 sequence (DNA): TGTGCCAGCAGGGGTAGCGGGAGGTTGAATGAGCAGTCCTTC. Residues: CASRGSGRLNEQSF.

CDR3 in DNA: TGTGCCTGGAGTAAGGTAGCGGGTGGGTACGAGCAGTACTTC. This gives the protein CAWSKVAGGYEQYF. The chain couples TRBV30 to TRBJ2-5; 7 bases match TRBD2. With the DNA end fitting TRBJ2-7 better, the J assignment may be wrong. CDR3 length equals 14 residues. Germline CDR1 GTSNPN, CDR2 SVGIG (reference sequence).

This clonotype occurred a few times. The chain recombines TRBV7-9 with TRBJ1-1; 7 bases are shared with TRBD1. V trimming: 3 bases; J trimming: 4 bases; junction bases outside the gene matches: 5. There are 14 residues in the CDR3. Germline CDR1 reads SEHNR; CDR2 reads FQNEAQ (reference sequence). The chain's CDR3 is CASSFGGQITEAFF. CDR3 DNA: TGTGCCAGCAGCTTTGGGGGACAGATCACTGAAGCTTTCTTT.

The chain links TRBV10-2 to TRBJ2-7; D is uncertain. V lost 1 base to trimming and J lost 2 bases, with 9 bases between them. Germline V gene sequence: CDR1 WSHSY, CDR2 SAAADI. There are 14 residues in the CDR3. The CDR3 DNA is TGCGCCAGCAGTGAGTGGGCCGTCACCTACGAGCAGTACTTC. It encodes CASSEWAVTYEQYF.

V and J are TRBV9 and TRBJ1-4, with a weak D call TRBD1 (6 bases). There are 15 residues in the CDR3. Trimming cost V 0 bases and J 8 bases, with 14 bases left between them. The V gene's germline CDR1 is SGDLS and CDR2 YYNGEE. The CDR3 region has the DNA TGTGCCAGCAGCGTAGAAACAGGGAGAACGGAAAAACTGTTTTTT. This sequence encodes CASSVETGRTEKLFF.

About this clonotype itself: This clone may be a read error of a much larger clone one base away. The rearrangement joins TRBV5-1 to TRBJ2-1, with 9 nucleotides matching TRBD2. The J call is doubtful: the DNA matches TRBJ2-7 better. This CDR3 has 16 residues. Germline CDR1 SGHRS, CDR2 YFSETQ. CDR3 residues: CASSLNSGGLYNEQYF. In DNA, the CDR3 is TGCGCCAGCAGCTTGAATAGCGGGGGCCTCTACAATGAGCAGTACTTC.

The chain has TRBV7-8 and TRBJ2-7; D gene ambiguous. Germline V gene data show CDR1 as SGHVS and CDR2 as FQNEAQ. Trimming stripped 1 base from V and 6 bases from J, with 13 bases between. This CDR3 has 14 amino acids. The DNA of the CDR3 is TGTGCCAGCAGCTTAGGGACCAAGTCTGCCGAGCAGTACTTC. This encodes CASSLGTKSAEQYF.

The chain recombines TRBV28 with TRBJ2-7, with D possibly called TRBD1 or TRBD2 (7 bases each). CDR1 and CDR2 (germline): MDHEN, SYDVKM. This CDR3 spans 17 amino acids. The V gene lost 1 base and the J gene lost 0 bases, with 16 bases spanning the gap. The CDR3 spells CASSLYDQGGSSYEQYF. The CDR3 coding sequence is TGTGCCAGCAGTTTATACGACCAGGGGGGGAGCTCCTACGAGCAGTACTTC. The full variable domain, with the rest looked up from reference TRBV28 and TRBJ2-7, is DVKVTQSSRYLVKRTGEKVFLECVQDMDHENMFWYRQDPGLGLRLIYFSYDVKMKEKGDIPEGYSVSREKKERFSLILESASTNQTSMYLCASSLYDQGGSSYEQYFGPGTRLTVT.

This clonotype was counted many times. The V and J genes are TRBV20-1 and TRBJ2-5; 8 positions match TRBD1. The V segment lost 6 bases and the J segment 4 bases; nucleotides outside the gene matches: 13. Germline loops: CDR1 DFQATT, CDR2 SNEGSKA (reference sequence). This CDR3 spans 15 amino acids. As DNA, the CDR3 is TGCAGTGCATTGACAGGGGTCGATGTCGGAGAGACCCAGTACTTC. This sequence encodes CSALTGVDVGETQYF.

Regarding this clonotype: A much larger clone lies a single base off, so this may be a read error. The chain carries TRBV7-2 and TRBJ2-3; D not certain. Trimming stripped 4 bases from V and 2 bases from J, with 4 bases between. This CDR3 contains 12 residues. CDR1 is SGHTA, CDR2 FQGNSA, per germline. The CDR3 bases are TGTGCCAGCAGCTGGAACACAGATACGCAGTATTTT. Translating it yields CASSWNTDTQYF.

The J gene is TRBJ2-7, the V gene TRBV20-1, with 11 positions matching TRBD2. The CDR3 has 15 residues. The J segment lost 5 bases and the V segment lost 3 bases, leaving 9 bases of the junction unmatched. Looked up from germline, CDR1 is DFQATT and CDR2 is SNEGSKA (reference sequence). CDR3 bases: TGCAGTGCTAGGTCTTTGACTAGCGGGACCGACGAGCAGTACTTC. Amino acids: CSARSLTSGTDEQYF.